The 25 T cell receptor beta chains in this list originate from one sample, sequenced in a study of siplizumab effects on memory and regulatory T cells. Profiled with immunoSEQ multiplex PCR; TCRdb holds only in-frame clones, not every one. In the table there are 100,000 or so clones, 80% to 95% of which are singletons. Sequenced input: CD4+ T cells sorted from blood. These receptors all come from a human donor in good health. Some clones in this sample may be carry-over from other donors' samples.

The V gene is TRBV6-5, the J gene TRBJ1-1; D not resolved. V was shortened by 0 bases and J by 5 bases, with 13 bases between the two germline ends. Germline V gene lookup returns CDR1 MNHEY and CDR2 SVGAGI. CDR3 size: 15 residues. The CDR3 region is CASSYSINGGTEAFF. The CDR3 DNA sequence: TGTGCCAGCAGTTACTCGATAAACGGAGGGACTGAAGCTTTCTTT.

This chain links TRBV2 with TRBJ2-3, with D perhaps TRBD1 (5 bases). Germline values: CDR1 SNHLY, CDR2 FYNNEI. V was shortened by 7 bases and J by 2 bases, with 13 bases between the two germline ends. This CDR3 spans 14 amino acids. As DNA, the CDR3 is TGTGCCAGCAAGGAGTTACAGGCCACAGATACGCAGTATTTT. Its protein product is CASKELQATDTQYF.

The chain joins TRBV6-1 to TRBJ1-3; D gene unclear. The CDR3 sequence is 13 residues long. The germline gives CDR1 MNHNS, CDR2 SASEGT. Trimming cost V 3 bases and J 11 bases, with 14 bases left between them. The CDR3 reads CASSELYRRAIYF. In DNA form, the CDR3 reads TGTGCCAGCAGTGAGTTGTATCGGCGTGCCATATATTTT.

V and J are TRBV28 and TRBJ2-7, with 8 bases lining up with TRBD2. J gave up 2 bases and V 6 bases, and 9 bases lay outside the gene matches. Germline assignment: CDR1 MDHEN and CDR2 SYDVKM. The CDR3 covers 15 residues. The CDR3 spells CASSVTSGLTYEQYF. DNA for the CDR3: TGTGCCAGCAGCGTCACTAGCGGCCTAACCTACGAGCAGTACTTC.

J is TRBJ2-4 and V is TRBV30; D not resolved. V was clipped by 5 bases and J by 0 bases, with 5 bases between them. CDR1 is GTSNPN, CDR2 SVGIG, per germline (reference sequence). The CDR3 has 12 amino acids. The CDR3 bases are TGTGCCTGGGGTTTAGCCAAAAACATTCAGTACTTC. It translates to CAWGLAKNIQYF.

This rearrangement joins TRBV5-1 to TRBJ2-1; possibly TRBD1 for D (5 bases). The CDR3 covers 12 residues. The germline gives CDR1 SGHRS, CDR2 YFSETQ. V was clipped by 0 bases and J by 7 bases, with 5 bases between them. The CDR3 nucleotides are TGCGCCAGCAGCTTGGCAGGGAATGAGCAGTTCTTC. Residues: CASSLAGNEQFF.

V gene TRBV9 combines with J gene TRBJ1-2; 7 nucleotides agree with TRBD1. CDR1 and CDR2 from the germline V gene are SGDLS and YYNGEE. The junction had 6 bases not matched to a gene; V was cut back by 3 bases and J by 4 bases. The CDR3 covers 14 residues. The CDR3: CASSDPGQSYGYTF. For the CDR3, the DNA is TGTGCCAGCAGCGATCCGGGACAGAGCTATGGCTACACCTTC.

The J gene is TRBJ2-1, the V gene TRBV5-4; TRBD2 agrees at 10 bases. The CDR3 runs 15 residues. The trim removed 2 bases at V and 6 bases at J, leaving 5 bases unmatched. The germline gives CDR1 SGHNT, CDR2 YYREEE (reference sequence). The CDR3 DNA follows: TGTGCCAGCAGCTTTAGAGTAGCGGGAGGCAATGAGCAGTTCTTC. Amino acids: CASSFRVAGGNEQFF. Drawing the rest from reference TRBV5-4 and TRBJ2-1, the complete variable domain is ETGVTQSPTHLIKTRGQQVTLRCSSQSGHNTVSWYQQALGQGPQFIFQYYREEENGRGNFPPRFSGLQFPNYSSELNVNALELDDSALYLCASSFRVAGGNEQFFGPGTRLTVL.

This clone was counted only a few times. V gene TRBV19 combines with J gene TRBJ1-3; D is undetermined. CDR3 length equals 17 residues. Deletions cut 5 bases from V and 0 bases from J, with 17 bases between. CDR1 and CDR2 (germline): LNHDA, SQIVND (reference sequence). CDR3: CASSFQDGRFSGNTIYF. DNA of the CDR3: TGTGCCAGTAGTTTCCAGGACGGAAGATTCTCTGGAAACACCATATATTTT.

Only a few counts were recorded for this clone. The V and J genes are TRBV6-1 and TRBJ2-3; 11 bases are shared with TRBD2. The CDR3 is 16 amino acids. Per germline, CDR1 MNHNS and CDR2 SASEGT. Trimming took 2 bases from V and 0 from J; bases not matched to a gene: 1. CDR3 sequence (DNA): TGTGCCAGCAGTGAAAGGACTAGCGGGAGCACAGATACGCAGTATTTT. Translation gives CASSERTSGSTDTQYF.

The chain combines TRBV10-1 with TRBJ1-1; maybe TRBD1 (6 bases). The length of the CDR3 is 16 residues. V lost 2 bases to trimming and J lost 4 bases, with 17 bases between them. Germline lookup yields CDR1 WNHNN and CDR2 SYGVQD (reference sequence). CDR3 protein: CASSETKQGKGTEAFF. The CDR3 DNA reads TGCGCCAGCAGTGAGACAAAACAGGGAAAGGGCACTGAAGCTTTCTTT.

The V and J genes are TRBV18 and TRBJ2-3, with 13 bases aligning to TRBD2. The trim removed 8 bases at V and 7 bases at J, leaving 9 bases unmatched. Looked up from germline, CDR1 is KGHSH and CDR2 is LQKENI. The CDR3 is 15 amino acids. CDR3 in DNA: TGTGCCAGCACGACCGGACTAGCGGGAGTTAATACGCAGTATTTT. Encoded protein: CASTTGLAGVNTQYF.

The chain is built from TRBV29-1 and TRBJ2-5, with 8 nucleotides matching TRBD2. In germline, CDR1 is SQVTM, CDR2 ANQGSEA. After removal of 4 bases from V and 5 bases from J, the junction contained 6 bases not matched to a gene. The CDR3 extends over 13 amino acids. CDR3 sequence (DNA): TGCAGCGTTGGCTCGAGCGGGAGTGAGACCCAGTACTTC. Amino acid sequence: CSVGSSGSETQYF.

The chain carries TRBV6-6 and TRBJ2-7; D remains ambiguous. This CDR3 has 13 residues. In germline, CDR1 is MNHNY, CDR2 SVGAGI (reference sequence). V gave up 8 bases and J gave up 0 bases, with 11 bases separating them. The CDR3 DNA sequence: TGTGCCAGCTGTGGCGGCGGCTCCTACGAGCAGTACTTC. Protein product: CASCGGGSYEQYF.

The genes are TRBV7-9 and TRBJ1-1; D gene ambiguous. V was trimmed by 4 bases and J by 1 base, leaving 13 bases between them. CDR3 length: 15 amino acids. Germline CDR1 is SEHNR and CDR2 is FQNEAQ (reference sequence). The CDR3 bases are TGTGCCAGCAGCTCCCCGTTGCGGAAGAACACTGAAGCTTTCTTT. Its translation is CASSSPLRKNTEAFF.

This clone came up a few times. The chain couples TRBV7-8 to TRBJ1-4; D might be TRBD1 (5 bases). The CDR3 length is 15 residues. V lost 5 bases and J lost 6, with 16 bases in between. The germline V gene has CDR1 SGHVS and CDR2 FQNEAQ. The CDR3 protein is CASSVTRDFYEKLFF. The CDR3 DNA sequence: TGTGCCAGCAGCGTTACACGGGACTTCTATGAAAAACTGTTTTTT.

The V gene is TRBV2, the J gene TRBJ1-2; TRBD1 is a possible D gene (6 bases). This CDR3 has 14 residues. Trimming cost V 2 bases and J 7 bases, with 14 bases left between them. Per germline, CDR1 SNHLY and CDR2 FYNNEI. The CDR3 coding sequence is TGTGCCAGCAGTGAACTAGAGGGGGGGACTGGCTACACCTTC. Translated: CASSELEGGTGYTF.

This clone was recorded many times. V gene TRBV28 combines with J gene TRBJ2-7; D is ambiguous. The V and J ends lost 3 bases and 4 bases respectively, with 13 bases between them. Germline-derived CDR1 and CDR2 are MDHEN and SYDVKM. The CDR3 is 14 amino acids. CDR3: CASSFPFDPYEQYF. The CDR3 DNA reads as TGTGCCAGCAGTTTCCCCTTTGACCCGTACGAGCAGTACTTC.

The rearrangement links TRBV2 to TRBJ1-3; no clear D gene. This CDR3 has 12 amino acids. Germline CDR1 is SNHLY and CDR2 is FYNNEI. V was shortened by 4 bases and J by 4 bases, with 5 bases between the two germline ends. CDR3 coding DNA: TGTGCCAGCAGTGTCGGGGGAAACACCATATATTTT. Its protein product is CASSVGGNTIYF.

The rearrangement joins TRBV14 to TRBJ2-5; tentatively, D is TRBD1 (5 bases). Trimming stripped 3 bases from V and 2 bases from J, with 13 bases between. Germline CDR1 SGHDN, CDR2 FVKESK. The CDR3 contains 15 residues. This CDR3 is CASSHQTVNQETQYF. The CDR3 DNA reads as TGTGCCAGCAGCCACCAGACAGTGAATCAAGAGACCCAGTACTTC.

The CDR3: CASSHEQQGREDGRGYGYTF. In DNA, the CDR3 is TGCGCCAGCAGTCACGAACAACAGGGGAGAGAGGACGGCAGAGGATACGGCTACACCTTC. This sequence joins TRBV23-1 and TRBJ1-2; TRBD1 agrees at 7 bases. TRBV23-1 is annotated as an ORF whose role is uncertain. V lost 3 bases, J lost 8 bases, and 27 bases stayed unmatched. This CDR3 has 20 amino acids.

The rearrangement uses TRBV7-9 and TRBJ2-1, with TRBD2 matching over 12 bases. The CDR3 length is 19 residues. Germline V gene sequence: CDR1 SEHNR, CDR2 FQNEAQ (reference sequence). Trimming removed 1 base from V and 1 base from J; junction bases left unmatched: 8. The CDR3 protein is CASSLDLAGLAGSYNEQFF. The DNA for the CDR3 is TGTGCCAGCAGCTTAGACCTAGCGGGACTAGCGGGTTCCTACAATGAGCAGTTCTTC.

This chain joins TRBV5-6 and TRBJ1-1; D is unresolved. Between the trimmed V and J ends, which lost 0 bases and 1 base, there was a span of 10 bases. Germline CDR1 reads SGHDT; CDR2 reads YYEEEE. This CDR3 contains 15 residues. The DNA of the CDR3 is TGTGCCAGCAGCTTGGTGGGCAGAAAGAACACTGAAGCTTTCTTT. Its protein product is CASSLVGRKNTEAFF.

The chain joins TRBV5-8 to TRBJ1-4; D not certain. Germline lookup yields CDR1 SGHTS and CDR2 YDEGEE. Deletions cut 4 bases from V and 0 bases from J, with 13 bases between. This CDR3 comprises 16 residues. The CDR3 is CASSPLGRTTNEKLFF. Written as DNA, the CDR3 is TGTGCCAGCAGCCCTCTCGGACGGACAACTAATGAAAAACTGTTTTTT.

The chain employs TRBV10-3 and TRBJ2-7; TRBD2 aligns across 8 bases. V lost 7 bases, J lost 0 bases, and 11 bases stayed unmatched. The CDR3 has 16 amino acids. CDR1 is ENHRY and CDR2 is SYGVKD in the germline V gene. CDR3 residues: CAITRTSGSNSYEQYF. In nucleotides, the CDR3 is TGTGCCATCACGAGAACCAGCGGGAGCAACTCCTACGAGCAGTACTTC.